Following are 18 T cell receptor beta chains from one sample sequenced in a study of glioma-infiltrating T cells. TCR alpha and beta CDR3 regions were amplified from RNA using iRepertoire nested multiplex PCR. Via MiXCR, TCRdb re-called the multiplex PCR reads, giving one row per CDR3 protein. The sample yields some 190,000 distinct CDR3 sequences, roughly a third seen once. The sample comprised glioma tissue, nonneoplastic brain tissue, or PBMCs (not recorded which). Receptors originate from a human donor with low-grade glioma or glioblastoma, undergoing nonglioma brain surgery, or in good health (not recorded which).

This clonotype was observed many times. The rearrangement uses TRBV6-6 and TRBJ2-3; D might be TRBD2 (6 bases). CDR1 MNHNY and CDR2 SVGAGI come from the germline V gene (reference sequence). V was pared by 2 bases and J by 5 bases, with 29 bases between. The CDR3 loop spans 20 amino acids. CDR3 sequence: CASSYQIEASVFDFVDTQYF. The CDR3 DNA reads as TGTGCCAGCAGTTACCAAATCGAGGCTAGCGTCTTTGACTTCGTAGATACGCAGTATTTT.

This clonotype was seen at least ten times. CDR3 sequence reads: CASGRVEKETQYF. The CDR3 DNA reads TGTGCCAGCGGACGGGTGGAGAAAGAGACCCAGTACTTC. This rearrangement joins TRBV7-2 to TRBJ2-5; D gene ambiguous. The germline V and J ends were trimmed by 8 bases and 3 bases, with 13 bases remaining between them. Germline CDR1 reads SGHTA; CDR2 reads FQGNSA. The CDR3 has 13 amino acids.

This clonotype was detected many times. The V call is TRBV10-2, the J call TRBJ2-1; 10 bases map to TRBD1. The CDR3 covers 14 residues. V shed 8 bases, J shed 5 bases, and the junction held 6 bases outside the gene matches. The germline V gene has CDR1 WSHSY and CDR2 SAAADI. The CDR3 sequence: CASQTGTGDNEQFF. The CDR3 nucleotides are TGCGCCAGCCAAACCGGGACAGGGGACAATGAGCAGTTCTTC.

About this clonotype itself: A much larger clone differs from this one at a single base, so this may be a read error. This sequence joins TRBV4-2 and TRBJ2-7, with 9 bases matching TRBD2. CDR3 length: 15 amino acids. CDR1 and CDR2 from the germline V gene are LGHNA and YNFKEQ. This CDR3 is CASSHVLAGTYEQCF. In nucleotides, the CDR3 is TGTGCCAGCAGCCATGTCCTAGCGGGAACCTACGAGCAGTGCTTC.

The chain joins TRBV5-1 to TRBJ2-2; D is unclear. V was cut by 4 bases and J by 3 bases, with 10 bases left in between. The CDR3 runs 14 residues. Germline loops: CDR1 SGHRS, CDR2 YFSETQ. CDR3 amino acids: CASSLAPDTGELFF. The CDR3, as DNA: TGCGCCAGCAGCCTCGCCCCTGACACCGGGGAGCTGTTTTTT.

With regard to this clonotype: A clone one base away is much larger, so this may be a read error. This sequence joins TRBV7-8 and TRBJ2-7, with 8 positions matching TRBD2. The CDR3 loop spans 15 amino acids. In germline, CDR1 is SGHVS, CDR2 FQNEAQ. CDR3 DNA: TGTGCCAGCAGCTTCCTGACTAGCGTTACCTACAAGCAGTACTTC. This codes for CASSFLTSVTYKQYF. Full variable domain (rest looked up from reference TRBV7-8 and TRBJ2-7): GAGVSQSPRYKVAKRGQDVALRCDPISGHVSLFWYQQALGQGPEFLTYFQNEAQLDKSGLPSDRFFAERPEGSVSTLKIQRTQQEDSAVYLCASSFLTSVTYKQYFGPGTRLTVT.

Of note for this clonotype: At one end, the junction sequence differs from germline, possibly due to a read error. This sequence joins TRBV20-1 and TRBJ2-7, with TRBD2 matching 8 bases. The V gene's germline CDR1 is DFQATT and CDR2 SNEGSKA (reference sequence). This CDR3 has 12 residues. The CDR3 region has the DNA TGCCGTGCTAGCGGGCGAACCGACGAGCAGTCCTTC. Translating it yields CRASGRTDEQSF.

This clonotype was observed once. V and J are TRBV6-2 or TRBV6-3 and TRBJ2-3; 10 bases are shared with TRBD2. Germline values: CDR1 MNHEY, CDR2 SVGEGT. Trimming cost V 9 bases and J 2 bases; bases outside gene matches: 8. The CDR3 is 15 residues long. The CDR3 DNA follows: TGTGCCAGAGTGGCTAGCGGGAGCCCCACAGATACGCAGTATTTT. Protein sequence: CARVASGSPTDTQYF.

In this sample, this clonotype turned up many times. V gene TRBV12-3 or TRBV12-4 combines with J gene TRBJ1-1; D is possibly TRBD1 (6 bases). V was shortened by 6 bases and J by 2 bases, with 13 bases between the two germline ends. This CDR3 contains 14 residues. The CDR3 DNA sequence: TGTGCCAGCAGCCGCCGGGACACTAACACTGAAGCTTTCTTT. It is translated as CASSRRDTNTEAFF.

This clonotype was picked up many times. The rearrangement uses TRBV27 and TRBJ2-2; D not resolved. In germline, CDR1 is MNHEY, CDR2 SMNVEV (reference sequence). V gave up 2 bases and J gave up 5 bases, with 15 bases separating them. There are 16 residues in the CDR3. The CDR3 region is CASSLNWALETGELFF. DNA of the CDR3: TGTGCCAGCAGTTTAAACTGGGCCCTCGAGACCGGGGAGCTGTTTTTT.

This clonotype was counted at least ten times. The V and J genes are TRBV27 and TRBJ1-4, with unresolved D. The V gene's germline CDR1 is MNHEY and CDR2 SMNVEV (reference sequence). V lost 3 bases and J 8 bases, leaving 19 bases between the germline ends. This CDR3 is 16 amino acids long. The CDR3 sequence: CASSFTFGGGGEKLFF. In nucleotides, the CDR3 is TGTGCCAGCAGTTTCACCTTCGGAGGAGGTGGGGAAAAACTGTTTTTT.

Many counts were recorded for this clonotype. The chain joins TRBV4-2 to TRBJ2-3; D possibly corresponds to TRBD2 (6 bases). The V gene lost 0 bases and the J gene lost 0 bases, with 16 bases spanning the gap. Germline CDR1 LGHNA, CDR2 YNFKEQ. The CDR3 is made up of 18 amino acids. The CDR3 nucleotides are TGTGCCAGCAGCCAAGATTCGAAGCGGGTAACTAGCACAGATACGCAGTATTTT. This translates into CASSQDSKRVTSTDTQYF.

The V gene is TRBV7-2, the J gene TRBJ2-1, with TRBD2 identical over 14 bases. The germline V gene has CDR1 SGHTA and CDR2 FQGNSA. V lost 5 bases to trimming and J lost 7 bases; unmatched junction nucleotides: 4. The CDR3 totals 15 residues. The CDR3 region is CASSNGTSGSNEQFF. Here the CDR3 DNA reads TGTGCCAGCAGCAACGGGACTAGCGGGAGTAATGAGCAGTTCTTC.

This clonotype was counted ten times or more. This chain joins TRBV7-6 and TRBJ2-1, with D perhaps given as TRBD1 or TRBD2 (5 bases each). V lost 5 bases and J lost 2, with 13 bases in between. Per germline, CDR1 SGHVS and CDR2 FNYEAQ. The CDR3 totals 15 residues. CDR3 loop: CASSPRGGAYNEQFF. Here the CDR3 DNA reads TGTGCCAGCAGCCCCCGGGGCGGAGCCTACAATGAGCAGTTCTTC.

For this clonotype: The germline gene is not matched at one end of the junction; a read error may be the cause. CDR3 amino acids: CASSTLQGAGNEKNF. The DNA for the CDR3 is TGTGCCAGTAGTACCCTACAGGGGGCGGGAAACGAGAAGAACTTC. The rearrangement uses TRBV19 and TRBJ2-7; 9 bases are a match to TRBD1. This CDR3 contains 15 residues. Germline CDR1 and CDR2: LNHDA and SQIVND (reference sequence).

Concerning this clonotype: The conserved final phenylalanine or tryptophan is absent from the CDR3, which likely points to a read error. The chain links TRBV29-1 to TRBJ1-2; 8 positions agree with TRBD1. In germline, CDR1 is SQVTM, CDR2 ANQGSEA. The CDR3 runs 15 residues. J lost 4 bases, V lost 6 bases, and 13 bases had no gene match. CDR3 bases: TGCAGCGTAAACAGGGGGGTTGCTTCTGGCTATGGCTACACCTTA. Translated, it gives CSVNRGVASGYGYTL.

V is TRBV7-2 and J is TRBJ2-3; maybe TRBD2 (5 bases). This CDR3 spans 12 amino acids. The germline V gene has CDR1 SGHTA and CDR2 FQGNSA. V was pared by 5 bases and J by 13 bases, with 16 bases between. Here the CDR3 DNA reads TGTGCCAGCAGCGGGAGCCTAATTACAAAGTATTTT. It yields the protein CASSGSLITKYF. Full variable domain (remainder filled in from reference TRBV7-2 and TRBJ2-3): GAGVSQSPSNKVTEKGKDVELRCDPISGHTALYWYRQSLGQGLEFLIYFQGNSAPDKSGLPSDRFSAERTGGSVSTLTIQRTQQEDSAVYLCASSGSLITKYFGPGTRLTVL.

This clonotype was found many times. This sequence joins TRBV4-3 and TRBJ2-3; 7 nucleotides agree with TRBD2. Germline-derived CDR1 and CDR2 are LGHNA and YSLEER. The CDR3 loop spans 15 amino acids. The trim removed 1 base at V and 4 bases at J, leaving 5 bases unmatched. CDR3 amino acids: CASSQGGRAADTQYF. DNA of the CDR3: TGCGCCAGCAGCCAAGGAGGGAGGGCCGCAGATACGCAGTATTTT.